This T cell receptor beta chain was sequenced during a study of blood T cells in healthy people across ages (dated by TCRdb to between 2014 and 2017). For context, the study as a whole: Template switching captured roughly one uniquely barcoded TCR beta cDNA molecule per two T cells in model experiments. Age-related changes in TCR beta repertoire diversity were measured in the study by deep sequencing normalized with unique cDNA molecular identifiers. The donors were divided into four age groups: young (average around 16 years), middle-aged (almost 40), aged (under 70) and long-lived (about 84). The study analyzed two additional independent replicas of 1 million unique cDNA reads from the same blood draw for two donors, one aged 18 to 29 and one aged 80 or older.

As to this clonotype: There is no known antigen for this receptor. A read error may produce the germline difference seen at one junction end.

The full study reports these points: Compared with the aged group, the long-lived group had more naive CD4+ T cells, fewer expanded clones and increased TCR diversity, a pattern suggesting age selection. Estimates of total diversity based on one million sequenced T cells were considered lower bounds and underestimates. Observed TCR beta diversity per million T cells fell roughly linearly with age, and a significant reduction was already apparent by age around 44. There was a strong correlation between observed TCR beta diversity and the percentage of naive T cells measured by flow cytometry. Because the CMV infection status of the donors was unknown, age-related changes in expanded clonotypes may potentially have been confounded. Because profiling used bulk unsorted PBMCs, naive and antigen-experienced compartments could not be compared conclusively.

The method behind the library was 5' RACE. Data came from an Illumina HiSeq 2500. A second PCR of roughly 7 to 12 cycles was run with a J-beta primer mix and a sample-barcoded 5' primer. A template-switch 5' adaptor carrying 12 random nucleotides introduced a unique molecular identifier onto each TCR beta cDNA molecule. At least 2.5 million CDR3-containing paired-end reads were obtained from each sample. All of the RNA was converted into first-strand cDNA using the Mint cDNA synthesis kit, with a TRBC-specific oligonucleotide serving as the primer. Following uracil-DNA glycosylase treatment, all cDNA underwent a first 18-cycle PCR with the universal primers M1SS and BC2_uni_R. The published analysis was carried out like this. For normalization, 1 million high-quality reads were randomly selected from each sample, with every read carrying a distinct molecular identifier. Reads sharing molecular identifiers were discarded rather than binned into consensus sequences. CDR3 identification, clonotype clustering and error correction used MiTCR with a Q25 quality threshold and the strictest error-elimination algorithm. A nonparametric unseen species model with Euler transformation was used to estimate lower-bound total TCR beta diversity. TCRdb reworked the public reads: Q25 trimming with fastp, MiXCR clone assembly, productive beta chains retained. Every distinct CDR3 protein forms one entry, paired with its most common genes and DNA. TCRdb's processing, not the authors', yielded these V and J calls. The sample table shows some 890,000 distinct CDR3 sequences, and under 35% are seen once. Roughly 10% of the sample goes to the ten largest clones.

The 39 donors, aged about 6 to 95 years, were systemically healthy Caucasian individuals from Russia. Approximately 9.7 milliliters of peripheral blood were drawn from each donor into EDTA-treated Vacutainer tubes. Ficoll-Paque density-gradient centrifugation was used to isolate PBMCs, with at least 6.5 million obtained per sample. Total RNA was extracted from PBMCs with Trizol reagent, with at least 5 micrograms obtained per sample. For every donor, flow cytometry on a PBMC aliquot measured the percentage of naive CD45RAhigh/CD27high T cells. The CDR3 sequence holds 15 residues, the cysteine and phenylalanine included. The DNA shown is the 45-base CDR3, in frame from base 1. In the germline V gene (reference sequence), CDR1 corresponds to MNHNY and CDR2 to SVGAGI. These data were also reused for a study on T cells of mothers and their children. As that second paper reports: The donors were nine systemically healthy Caucasian individuals, made up of three mothers and their six children. cDNA synthesis consumed the entire amount of extracted RNA, loaded at around 1.5 ug RNA in each 15 ul reaction. Sample barcodes and 2-4 random nucleotides were added via the M1S primer in the second PCR. Each mother yielded over 8.5 million TCR beta CDR3 reads and each child about 3 million reads. Thymic selection similarly shapes TCR recombination output in related and unrelated pairs, with minor effect from inherited differences. Normalized repertoire overlap was always found to be slightly, but never significantly, higher in related mother-child pairs than in unrelated mother-child pairs. Persistent microchimeric T cell clones were not detected, at a sensitivity of about 100 clones per million clonotypes. To look for features that set related mother-child pairs apart from unrelated individuals, the researchers ran deep NGS to compare the TCR beta repertoires of mothers and children. Mothers averaged roughly 36 +/- 4 years of age and children averaged roughly 10 +/- 4 years. Libraries were sequenced on Illumina HiSeq 2000 with 100+100 nt paired-end reads after adapter ligation with NEBNext reagents. To prevent cross-contamination, the mother and child libraries were prepared a month apart and were sequenced in separate runs. For each donor, somewhere between roughly 450,000 and 2,100,000 distinct TCR beta clonotypes were identified. Naive TCR beta clonotypes were estimated from low-frequency clonotypes matched to each donor's FACS-determined naive share, without sorting.

The sequence was collected from a woman between 40 and 55 years old in good health. Sequencing was performed on blood. Here the chain combines TRBV6-6 and TRBJ1-5; the D gene is possibly TRBD1, with 5 bases matching. The CDR3 amino acid sequence is: CASSYGWGVGQPQRF. The bases are TGTGCCAGCAGTTACGGGTGGGGGGTCGGTCAGCCCCAGCGTTTT.